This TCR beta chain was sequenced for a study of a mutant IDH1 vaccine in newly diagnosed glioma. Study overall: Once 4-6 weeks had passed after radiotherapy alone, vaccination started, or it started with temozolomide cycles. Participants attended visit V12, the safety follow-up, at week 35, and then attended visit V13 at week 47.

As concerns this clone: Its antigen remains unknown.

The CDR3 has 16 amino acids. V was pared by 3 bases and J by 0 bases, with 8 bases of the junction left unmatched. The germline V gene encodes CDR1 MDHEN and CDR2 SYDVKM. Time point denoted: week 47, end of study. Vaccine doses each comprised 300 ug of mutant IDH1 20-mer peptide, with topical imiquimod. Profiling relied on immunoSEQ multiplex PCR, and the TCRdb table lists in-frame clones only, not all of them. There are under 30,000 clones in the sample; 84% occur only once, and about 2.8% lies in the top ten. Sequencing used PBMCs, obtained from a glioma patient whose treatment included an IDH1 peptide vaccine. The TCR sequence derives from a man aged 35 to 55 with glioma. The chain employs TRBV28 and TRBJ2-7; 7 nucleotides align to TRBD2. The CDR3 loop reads CASSFVPSGTSYEQYF. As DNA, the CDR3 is TGTGCCAGCAGTTTTGTCCCGAGCGGGACCTCCTACGAGCAGTACTTC. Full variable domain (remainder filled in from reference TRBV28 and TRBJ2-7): DVKVTQSSRYLVKRTGEKVFLECVQDMDHENMFWYRQDPGLGLRLIYFSYDVKMKEKGDIPEGYSVSREKKERFSLILESASTNQTSMYLCASSFVPSGTSYEQYFGPGTRLTVT.